The 23 T cell receptor beta chains listed next were all sequenced from one sample in a study of T cells in localized non-small cell lung cancer. Generated by immunoSEQ multiplex PCR, the TCRdb table keeps only in-frame clones and is missing some. Of about 29,000 clones in the sample, about 91% were seen once. The source was peripheral blood, collected before any cancer treatment. These TCRs come from a male donor aged 60 or older with stage I lung adenocarcinoma.

The chain carries TRBV11-2 and TRBJ2-7, with 7 bases that match TRBD2. The V and J ends lost 5 bases and 3 bases, in that order; junction bases with no gene match: 10. Germline assignment: CDR1 SGHAT and CDR2 FQNNGV. The CDR3 runs to 15 residues. The CDR3 sequence is CASSTGEGSFYEQYF. In DNA, the CDR3 is TGTGCCAGCAGCACTGGGGAGGGCTCTTTCTACGAGCAGTACTTC.

The rearrangement uses TRBV14 and TRBJ2-5; D remains ambiguous. CDR1 and CDR2 from the germline V gene are SGHDN and FVKESK. V gave up 2 bases and J gave up 5 bases, with 3 bases separating them. This CDR3 has 11 amino acids. The CDR3: CASSQLETQYF. The CDR3 bases are TGTGCCAGCAGCCAACTGGAGACCCAGTACTTC.

CDR3 amino acids: CSAPLKTVQYF. In DNA form, the CDR3 reads TGCAGTGCCCCCCTGAAAACAGTCCAGTACTTC. The chain carries TRBV20-1 and TRBJ2-5; D gene uncertain. Per the germline V gene, CDR1 is DFQATT and CDR2 is SNEGSKA (reference sequence). The CDR3 length is 11 residues. Trimming took off 6 bases at V and 10 bases at J, with 15 bases between the two ends.

This clone showed up just once. V is TRBV28 and J is TRBJ2-3; TRBD2 matches 9 bases. CDR3 length: 13 amino acids. Germline CDR1 and CDR2: MDHEN and SYDVKM. The J segment lost 14 bases and the V segment lost 5 bases, leaving 11 bases of the junction unmatched. The DNA of the CDR3 is TGTGCCAGCAGTCGACAAATAGCGGGGGCACTGTATTTT. Residues: CASSRQIAGALYF.

In DNA form, the CDR3 reads TGCGCCAGCAGCCAAGATGCGGGGGAGGTAGCTCAGCCCCAGCATTTT. Amino acid sequence: CASSQDAGEVAQPQHF. The chain links TRBV4-1 to TRBJ1-5; D might be TRBD1 (5 bases). V lost 0 bases and J lost 6, with 15 bases in between. CDR1 and CDR2 from the germline V gene are MGHRA and YSYEKL. The CDR3 length is 16 residues.

The chain uses TRBV6-6 and TRBJ1-2; tentatively, D is TRBD1 (5 bases). Per the germline V gene, CDR1 is MNHNY and CDR2 is SVGAGI (reference sequence). This CDR3 has 12 residues. The germline V and J ends were trimmed by 9 bases and 3 bases, with 11 bases remaining between them. CDR3 coding DNA: TGTGCCAGTGGGGGGGGAGACTATGGCTACACCTTC. It encodes CASGGGDYGYTF.

This clone was observed once. The chain couples TRBV7-7 to TRBJ2-2, with a tentative D call TRBD2 (6 bases). The CDR3 extends over 14 amino acids. Looked up from germline, CDR1 is SSHAT and CDR2 is FNYEAQ (reference sequence). Trimming pared 10 bases from V and 2 bases from J, leaving 14 bases between. The CDR3 reads CATGGALNTGELFF. For the CDR3, the DNA is TGTGCCACTGGAGGGGCCTTAAACACCGGGGAGCTGTTTTTT.

The V call is TRBV28, the J call TRBJ2-1, with a tentative D call TRBD2 (6 bases). CDR3 length: 15 amino acids. Germline CDR1 reads MDHEN; CDR2 reads SYDVKM. Trimming cost V 6 bases and J 6 bases, with 18 bases left between them. CDR3 sequence (DNA): TGTGCCAGCAGCCGATTCGGGGGTCCAGGCAATGAGCAGTTCTTC. This codes for CASSRFGGPGNEQFF.

The chain joins TRBV11-2 to TRBJ2-1, with a possible D match to TRBD1 (5 bases). With 1 base removed from V and 9 bases from J, the gap between germline ends came to 16 bases. This CDR3 comprises 15 residues. CDR1 SGHAT and CDR2 FQNNGV come from the germline V gene. The CDR3 DNA follows: TGTGCCAGCAGCTTAGTAGGACAAATCGGCAGTGAGCAGTTCTTC. Translating gives CASSLVGQIGSEQFF.

The gene calls are TRBV18 and TRBJ2-7; 10 bases map to TRBD1. This CDR3 comprises 15 residues. Looked up from germline, CDR1 is KGHSH and CDR2 is LQKENI. The V gene end was trimmed by 2 bases and the J gene end by 0 bases; junction bases not matched to a gene: 1. Here the CDR3 DNA reads TGTGCCAGCTCACCAGGGACAGGGGCCTCCTACGAGCAGTACTTC. This encodes CASSPGTGASYEQYF.

A few counts support this clone. The chain couples TRBV5-1 to TRBJ1-3; D unresolved. The CDR3 has 15 residues. From germline, CDR1 is SGHRS and CDR2 YFSETQ. Trimming took off 4 bases at V and 0 bases at J, with 11 bases between the two ends. The CDR3 DNA sequence: TGCGCCAGCAGCCAGGAGGGTTACTCTGGAAACACCATATATTTT. It is translated as CASSQEGYSGNTIYF.

This chain connects TRBV9 to TRBJ1-3, with D possibly being TRBD1 (5 bases). CDR1 and CDR2 (germline): SGDLS, YYNGEE. Trimming stripped 0 bases from V and 2 bases from J, with 12 bases between. The CDR3 consists of 16 residues. As DNA, the CDR3 is TGTGCCAGCAGCGTAGGATGGGGGGGAACTGGAAACACCATATATTTT. Its translation is CASSVGWGGTGNTIYF.

This chain links TRBV5-6 with TRBJ1-2; unclear D gene. Germline V gene sequence: CDR1 SGHDT, CDR2 YYEEEE. The CDR3 loop spans 15 amino acids. V was clipped by 4 bases and J by 8 bases, with 21 bases between them. DNA for the CDR3: TGTGCCAGCAGCCCTATCGGAATTTCGATAAACGGCTACACCTTC. Translating gives CASSPIGISINGYTF.

The chain links TRBV28 to TRBJ2-5; possible D gene TRBD2, 6 bases. The CDR3 has 14 residues. The V and J ends lost 5 bases and 2 bases respectively, with 12 bases between them. CDR1 and CDR2 from the germline V gene are MDHEN and SYDVKM. CDR3 in amino acids: CASSRRAGQETQYF. CDR3 bases: TGTGCCAGCAGTCGGAGGGCAGGGCAAGAGACCCAGTACTTC.

V is TRBV9 and J is TRBJ2-3; 10 positions agree with TRBD1. The CDR3 spans 16 residues. V was pared by 3 bases and J by 1 base, with 5 bases of the junction left unmatched. Germline loops: CDR1 SGDLS, CDR2 YYNGEE. The CDR3 region has the DNA TGTGCCAGCAGCGGACGTGGACAGGGGGGCACAGATACGCAGTATTTT. Residues: CASSGRGQGGTDTQYF.

This chain uses TRBV11-3 with TRBJ1-2; 8 nucleotides align to TRBD1. Unmatched junction bases numbered 3, after V lost 6 bases and J lost 3 bases. The CDR3 loop spans 13 amino acids. Germline-derived CDR1 and CDR2 are SGHNT and YENEEA. The CDR3 coding sequence is TGTGCCAGCAGGAAGGACAGGGACTATGGCTACACCTTC. Translation gives CASRKDRDYGYTF.

The chain couples TRBV6-1 to TRBJ1-2, with 9 positions matching TRBD1. Unmatched junction bases numbered 4, after V lost 10 bases and J lost 4 bases. CDR1 and CDR2 from the germline V gene are MNHNS and SASEGT. The CDR3 runs to 12 residues. CDR3 loop: CANRGLAYGYTF. The CDR3 DNA reads as TGTGCCAACAGGGGGCTTGCCTATGGCTACACCTTC.

The gene calls are TRBV19 and TRBJ2-6, with D uncertain. This CDR3 is 15 amino acids long. V was pared by 5 bases and J by 2 bases, with 10 bases between. Germline CDR1 and CDR2: LNHDA and SQIVND (reference sequence). CDR3 nucleotides: TGTGCCAGTAGTGAATGGGGAACTGGGGCCAACGTCCTGACTTTC. Translated: CASSEWGTGANVLTF.

The chain links TRBV7-2 to TRBJ1-2, with 7 positions matching TRBD1. This CDR3 comprises 15 residues. V shed 0 bases and J 8 bases; nucleotides not matched to a gene: 9. CDR1 is SGHTA, CDR2 FQGNSA, per germline. CDR3 DNA sequence: TGTGCCAGCAGCTTAGCCCTCGAGGGGGCGGGCGGCTACACCTTC. The encoded protein is CASSLALEGAGGYTF.

The CDR3 nucleotides read TGCGCCAGCAGCCCCGGGGCTGGGGCCAACGTCCTGACTTTC. Amino acids: CASSPGAGANVLTF. This chain uses TRBV4-3 with TRBJ2-6, with D possibly TRBD2 on 5 matching bases. Germline loops: CDR1 LGHNA, CDR2 YSLEER. This CDR3 spans 14 amino acids. The ends were cut back, 4 bases at V and 2 bases at J, with 6 bases in the middle.

The rearrangement links TRBV11-2 to TRBJ2-2; 8 nucleotides align to TRBD1. Germline-derived CDR1 and CDR2 are SGHAT and FQNNGV. With V trimmed by 5 bases and J by 5 bases, 4 bases remained unmatched. There are 14 residues in the CDR3. CDR3 DNA: TGTGCCAGCAGCATCCAGGGGGCGACCGGGGAGCTGTTTTTT. Its protein product is CASSIQGATGELFF.

V usage is TRBV6-6 and J usage is TRBJ1-1; the D gene is possibly TRBD1 (6 bases). Trimming shortened V by 5 bases and J by 4 bases, and 11 bases separated the two germline ends. This CDR3 has 13 residues. Germline CDR1 reads MNHNY; CDR2 reads SVGAGI (reference sequence). This CDR3 reads CASSDTGSTEAFF. In DNA form, the CDR3 reads TGTGCCAGCAGTGATACAGGGAGCACTGAAGCTTTCTTT.

This clone was seen a single time. The genes are TRBV14 and TRBJ2-7; D may correspond to TRBD1 or TRBD2 (5 bases each). CDR1 is SGHDN, CDR2 FVKESK, per germline. The CDR3 runs 13 residues. Trimming removed 4 bases from V and 3 bases from J, with 10 bases in between. The CDR3 DNA sequence: TGTGCCAGCAGCCTAAGGGACGGCTACGAGCAGTACTTC. Translated, it gives CASSLRDGYEQYF.